The rows below give T cell receptor beta chains drawn from one sample of a study of human T cells and chemical hapten exposure. Using its own MiXCR run on the RACE reads, TCRdb lists one record per CDR3 protein. Of about 100,000 distinct CDR3 sequences listed, more than 9.5% are singletons. The specimen comprised whole blood, sampled in connection with sensitization to the hapten diphenylcyclopropenone (DPC). The receptors stem from a woman aged 40 to 50 with alopecia areata. Some clones in this sample may be carry-over from other donors' samples. Each CDR3 is given without its conserved first and last residue. The D gene is left open where the match is weak. Size values are once, few and many counts, or a class for expanded clones, and some rows have none.

length,V,size,D,J,CDR3
13,TRBV7-6,NA,NA,TRBJ2-1,ASSLERRAYNEQF
13,TRBV12-3/TRBV12-4,few,NA,TRBJ2-7,ASFVTVLTSYEQY
14,TRBV27,few,TRBD2,TRBJ2-3,ASRGLAGGPTDTQY
12,TRBV20-1,many,TRBD1,TRBJ2-7,SASPGTGAYEQY
13,TRBV7-2,few,TRBD1,TRBJ2-5,ASSLRQGAVETQY
17,TRBV19,NA,TRBD2,TRBJ2-2,ASSTIPGLAGGSGGELF
11,TRBV9,many,NA,TRBJ1-1,ASSVVPDTEAF
10,TRBV28,many,NA,TRBJ1-2,ASSFRIYGYT
14,TRBV28,NA,TRBD1,TRBJ2-1,ASSSWDRGRNNEQF
13,TRBV5-4,few,TRBD2,TRBJ2-5,ASSWSGGAMETQY
14,TRBV20-1,many,TRBD1,TRBJ2-7,SARDTTLGRGREQY
14,TRBV5-4,few,TRBD1,TRBJ2-5,ASSNIKDRERETQY
13,TRBV29-1,NA,NA,TRBJ2-1,SVPGSHLLGNEQF
13,TRBV12-3/TRBV12-4,few,TRBD1,TRBJ2-3,ASSSTGDSTDTQY
11,TRBV28,many,NA,TRBJ1-4,ASSVRGNEKLF
11,TRBV20-1,NA,TRBD1,TRBJ1-5,SARDTGGQPQH
11,TRBV7-9,many,NA,TRBJ2-5,ASSSTQQETQY
12,TRBV11-2,few,NA,TRBJ1-2,ASSPGRDGYGYT
9,TRBV2,NA,NA,TRBJ2-3,ASSAGQTQY
14,TRBV6-6,many,NA,TRBJ2-7,ASRTHEVRGVYEQY
13,TRBV20-1,NA,TRBD2,TRBJ2-3,SAKRLAGRTDTQY
12,TRBV5-1,few,NA,TRBJ2-3,ASSLGRRPDTQY
12,TRBV30,many,TRBD1,TRBJ2-1,AWSVDRGYNEQF
12,TRBV19,many,TRBD1,TRBJ2-2,ASHRDSNTGELF
14,TRBV7-2,few,NA,TRBJ2-6,ASSLGPGAGANVLT
12,TRBV2,NA,NA,TRBJ2-4,ASTGASQKNIQY
12,TRBV29-1,NA,NA,TRBJ2-1,SVTRATTLGEQF
14,TRBV5-4,many,NA,TRBJ2-6,ASSPPLGLGANVLT
13,TRBV23-1,NA,TRBD1,TRBJ2-3,ASSQLGTGRDTQY
12,TRBV9,many,NA,TRBJ2-4,ASSASGAKNIQY
18,TRBV18,NA,TRBD2,TRBJ2-3,ASSPYPGLAGTRRTDTQY
12,TRBV11-2,NA,NA,TRBJ1-3,ASSFWGSGNTIY
13,TRBV5-4,many,TRBD1,TRBJ1-1,ASSKETGLNTEAF
13,TRBV18,NA,NA,TRBJ1-4,ASSPPAGENEKLF
16,TRBV6-2/TRBV6-3,once,TRBD2,TRBJ2-5,ASTHFAREGPAGETQY
11,TRBV24-1,medium-sized,NA,TRBJ2-1,ATSDWGSNEQF
14,TRBV20-1,few,TRBD2,TRBJ2-1,SVLPWEREIMDEQF
14,TRBV15,many,NA,TRBJ2-3,ATSRVVGLVTDTQY
13,TRBV7-7,few,TRBD2,TRBJ2-2,AVRSGTSDTGELF
10,TRBV2,NA,NA,TRBJ2-1,ASSKSRDGVF
12,TRBV20-1,NA,NA,TRBJ2-7,SARDRGRTYEQY
13,TRBV7-2,NA,NA,TRBJ1-5,ASNSRGGDNQPQH
16,TRBV6-6,NA,TRBD1,TRBJ2-6,ASSYRGQGASGANVLT
13,TRBV12-3/TRBV12-4,few,NA,TRBJ2-7,ASSPPGRSGNEQY
12,TRBV28,few,NA,TRBJ2-7,ASSFIARGGEQY
14,TRBV7-2,few,NA,TRBJ1-1,ASSLGRGPMNTEAF
14,TRBV23-1,many,NA,TRBJ1-6,ASSQKVGSPNSPLH
11,TRBV7-2,many,NA,TRBJ2-7,ASSLAWAYEQY
14,TRBV6-2/TRBV6-3,many,TRBD1,TRBJ2-7,ASSPPRGQGVHEQY
8,TRBV24-1,many,NA,TRBJ1-5,ATTREPQH
12,TRBV5-1,NA,NA,TRBJ2-5,ASSPPQVGETQY
15,TRBV19,few,NA,TRBJ2-6,ASSMAGSLSGANVLT
13,TRBV29-1,NA,NA,TRBJ2-4,SVEGQGFPKNIQY
13,TRBV19,NA,NA,TRBJ2-2,VSSIASGYTGELF
13,TRBV4-1,many,TRBD1,TRBJ1-1,ASSQGDRGDTEAF
10,TRBV20-1,few,NA,TRBJ2-5,SASGREETQY
13,TRBV20-1,many,NA,TRBJ2-1,SARDLYEGYNEQF
11,TRBV11-2,NA,NA,TRBJ1-1,ASRLQRGTEAF
11,TRBV4-3,many,NA,TRBJ2-3,ASSQGVTDTQY
13,TRBV6-4,many,TRBD2,TRBJ2-3,ASSDSGRATDTQY